The rows below give T cell receptor beta chains drawn from one sample of a study of shared clonotypes between healthy human individuals. Assay used: immunoSEQ multiplex PCR; TCRdb lists only in-frame clones, some missing. This table holds 2 million to 2.5 million clones, around 95% found once. The specimen sequenced was naive CD4+ T cells sorted from blood. The source of these receptors is a man between 18 and 35 years old in good health. Both conserved end residues are part of each CDR3. The D gene is left open where the match is weak. Only part of the rows carry a size: once, few, many, or a class if the clone is expanded.

j_call,clone_size,d_call,v_call,cdr3_aa,cdr3_nt
TRBJ2-2,-,-,TRBV5-1,CASSLAQAVNTGELFF,TGCGCCAGCAGCTTGGCCCAGGCCGTCAACACCGGGGAGCTGTTTTTT
TRBJ1-2,once,TRBD1,TRBV19,CASSIVGQNLDYGYTF,TGTGCCAGTAGTATCGTGGGACAGAACTTAGACTATGGCTACACCTTC
TRBJ1-2,once,TRBD1,TRBV6-1,CASSGRQGRNYGYTF,TGTGCCAGCAGCGGAAGACAGGGTCGTAACTATGGCTACACCTTC
TRBJ2-7,-,-,TRBV30,CAWTTTGFRGGEQYF,TGTGCCTGGACCACGACAGGGTTCAGGGGAGGCGAGCAGTACTTC
TRBJ2-1,-,TRBD2,TRBV4-1,CASSQVPAGRWAGERNEQFF,TGCGCCAGCAGCCAAGTACCGGCAGGTCGTTGGGCGGGAGAACGTAATGAGCAGTTCTTC
TRBJ2-7,once,-,TRBV7-9,CASSRIAYEQYF,TGTGCCAGCAGTCGGATCGCCTACGAGCAGTACTTC
TRBJ2-6,-,-,TRBV19,CASSRGSGANVLTF,TGTGCCAGTAGTCGAGGCTCTGGGGCCAACGTCCTGACTTTC
TRBJ2-7,-,TRBD1,TRBV2,CASSEGDSPYEQYF,TGTGCCAGCAGTGAAGGGGACAGTCCCTACGAGCAGTACTTC
TRBJ2-2,-,-,TRBV7-2,CASSSRTGELFF,TGTGCCAGCAGCAGTAGGACCGGGGAGCTGTTTTTT
TRBJ2-1,once,-,TRBV5-8,CASSRRTGAYNEQFF,TGTGCCAGCAGCCGAAGGACGGGAGCCTACAATGAGCAGTTCTTC
TRBJ2-3,-,-,TRBV5-1,CASSWADLSTDTQYF,TGCGCCAGCAGCTGGGCAGACCTAAGCACAGATACGCAGTATTTT
TRBJ2-7,-,TRBD1,TRBV28,CASSLRGTGDSYEQYF,TGTGCCAGCAGTTTGAGGGGGACAGGGGACTCCTACGAGCAGTACTTC
TRBJ2-7,once,-,TRBV15,CATSSAGSGYEQYF,TGTGCCACCAGCAGCGCAGGCTCCGGGTACGAGCAGTACTTC
TRBJ2-7,once,TRBD2,TRBV9,CASSVGTSGRNYEQYF,TGTGCCAGCAGCGTAGGGACTAGCGGGAGGAACTACGAGCAGTACTTC
TRBJ2-1,-,-,TRBV2,CASWGSGHSEQFF,TGTGCCAGCTGGGGTAGCGGTCATAGTGAGCAGTTCTTC
TRBJ1-2,-,TRBD1,TRBV7-3,CASSPTGTEDYGYTF,TGTGCCAGCAGCCCTACCGGGACAGAGGACTATGGCTACACCTTC
TRBJ1-2,-,-,TRBV6-5,CASSPLGGTPGYTF,TGTGCCAGCAGTCCCCTGGGGGGGACCCCTGGCTACACCTTC
TRBJ1-6,-,TRBD1,TRBV7-2,CASSFSDRAYSPLHF,TGTGCCAGCAGCTTCTCAGACAGGGCGTATTCACCCCTCCACTTT
TRBJ2-1,few,-,TRBV6-5,CASSYSGPTQVEQFF,TGTGCCAGCAGTTACTCGGGGCCTACGCAGGTGGAGCAGTTCTTC
TRBJ2-7,-,TRBD1,TRBV19,CASSTGQDSTSGQYF,TGTGCCAGTAGTACCGGACAGGACTCGACCTCTGGGCAGTACTTC
TRBJ1-4,-,-,TRBV4-1,CASSQVLSQINEKLFF,TGCGCCAGCAGCCAAGTATTGTCACAGATCAATGAAAAACTGTTTTTT
TRBJ1-2,-,-,TRBV6-5,CATRRDPEVNYGYTF,TGTGCCACCCGGAGGGATCCCGAGGTTAACTATGGCTACACCTTC
TRBJ1-2,-,TRBD1,TRBV19,CASSIVGQGAYGYTF,TGTGCCAGTAGTATAGTCGGACAGGGTGCTTATGGCTACACCTTC
TRBJ1-4,-,-,TRBV11-2,CASSLNPSSEKLFF,TGTGCCAGCAGCTTAAATCCTTCTAGTGAAAAACTGTTTTTT
TRBJ1-3,-,-,TRBV18,CASSPGSGSGNTIYF,TGTGCCAGCTCACCGGGCAGTGGCTCTGGAAACACCATATATTTT
TRBJ2-5,once,-,TRBV19,CASSIGQETQYF,TGTGCCAGTAGTATAGGCCAGGAGACCCAGTACTTC
TRBJ2-2,once,-,TRBV25-1,CASRPGPAGELFF,TGTGCCAGCAGGCCTGGTCCCGCCGGGGAGCTGTTTTTT
TRBJ2-3,-,-,TRBV29-1,CSVGIAPQSTDTQYF,TGCAGCGTAGGTATAGCGCCCCAAAGCACAGATACGCAGTATTTT
TRBJ1-1,-,-,TRBV6-5,CASSTPGAEAFF,TGTGCCAGCAGTACTCCCGGCGCTGAAGCTTTCTTT
TRBJ1-1,-,TRBD1,TRBV7-2,CASSLATGGSEAFF,TGTGCCAGCAGCTTAGCTACAGGGGGGTCTGAAGCTTTCTTT